The 14 T cell receptor beta chains given below trace back to one sample, sequenced in a study of blood T cell repertoires in COVID-19 (dated by TCRdb to the early 2020s). The method was the immunoSEQ multiplex PCR assay. This is the immuneACCESS table as TCRdb keeps it, with only in-frame sequences that have V and J called. A part of the clones is gone; compared with another copy, unresolved V genes explain less than half, and the rest is unexplained. This sample holds 200,000 to 300,000 clones; around nine tenths were observed only once. 8.8% of the sample is in the top ten clones. Specimen: PBMCs or T cells enriched from blood (not recorded which). Source of these receptors: a man in his forties who had recovered from COVID-19.

This clone is a singleton in its sample. The chain joins TRBV6-2 or TRBV6-3 to TRBJ2-4; 14 positions agree with TRBD2. Germline CDR1 reads MNHEY; CDR2 reads SVGEGT. The CDR3 runs 16 residues. V shed 5 bases, J shed 3 bases, and the junction held 3 bases outside the gene matches. The chain's CDR3 is CASSTTSGRGKNIQYF. In DNA form, the CDR3 reads TGTGCCAGCAGTACGACTAGCGGGAGGGGCAAAAACATTCAGTACTTC.

The gene calls are TRBV6-5 and TRBJ2-7; tentative D call: TRBD1 (6 bases). Germline V gives CDR1 MNHEY, CDR2 SVGAGI. The CDR3 is made up of 13 amino acids. Deletions cut 6 bases from V and 8 bases from J, with 17 bases between. The CDR3 here is CASRQDRLTKQYF. The CDR3 region has the DNA TGTGCCAGCAGACAAGACAGGCTTACGAAGCAGTACTTC.

V and J are TRBV27 and TRBJ1-1; D call uncertain. V lost 0 bases to trimming and J lost 3 bases, with 14 bases between them. Germline CDR1 and CDR2: MNHEY and SMNVEV (reference sequence). CDR3 length: 16 amino acids. CDR3 DNA: TGTGCCAGCAGTTTATCGTCAGATACCCGTTACACTGAAGCTTTCTTT. Its translation: CASSLSSDTRYTEAFF.

The chain has TRBV9 and TRBJ2-1, with 12 nucleotides matching TRBD2. Germline V CDR1 and CDR2: SGDLS, YYNGEE. V was pared by 5 bases and J by 0 bases, with 9 bases of the junction left unmatched. This CDR3 has 18 amino acids. CDR3 residues: CASSTGTSGSSSYNEQFF. CDR3 nucleotide sequence: TGTGCCAGCAGTACCGGGACTAGCGGGTCGAGCTCCTACAATGAGCAGTTCTTC.

The chain is built from TRBV18 and TRBJ2-1; 8 bases are a match to TRBD2. Germline CDR1 and CDR2: KGHSH and LQKENI. V dropped 3 bases and J dropped 2; count of bases not matched to a gene: 3. CDR3 length: 15 residues. CDR3 in DNA: TGTGCCAGCTCACCGGGACTAGAGACCTACAATGAGCAGTTCTTC. Encoded protein: CASSPGLETYNEQFF.

The CDR3 protein is CASSRGEGGGANSPLHF. The CDR3 DNA sequence: TGCGCCAGCAGCCGTGGGGAGGGGGGGGGAGCGAATTCACCCCTCCACTTT. The J gene is TRBJ1-6, the V gene TRBV4-1; TRBD1 is a possible D gene (6 bases). This CDR3 has 17 amino acids. The V gene's germline CDR1 is MGHRA and CDR2 YSYEKL. Trimming left V 4 bases short and J 7 bases short, with 20 bases between.

This clone was observed a handful of times. The rearrangement links TRBV15 to TRBJ1-4, with 8 bases lining up with TRBD1. V gave up 0 bases and J gave up 2 bases; unmatched junction bases: 2. Germline CDR1 LNHNV, CDR2 YYDKDF (reference sequence). This CDR3 has 16 residues. CDR3 sequence reads: CATSRDRQGTNEKLFF. CDR3 DNA: TGTGCCACCAGCAGAGACCGACAGGGGACTAATGAAAAACTGTTTTTT.

The chain is built from TRBV6-5 and TRBJ1-4, with unresolved D. CDR1 and CDR2 from the germline V gene are MNHEY and SVGAGI. The CDR3 is 15 residues long. V was pared by 2 bases and J by 3 bases, with 10 bases between. The CDR3 sequence is CASSYTRQANEKLFF. CDR3 nucleotide sequence: TGTGCCAGCAGTTACACCAGACAAGCTAATGAAAAACTGTTTTTT.

The CDR3 loop is CASSPNSGGPYNSPLHF. As DNA, the CDR3 is TGTGCCAGCAGCCCGAACTCAGGGGGCCCCTATAATTCACCCCTCCACTTT. The chain joins TRBV3-1 (or the pseudogene TRBV3-2) to TRBJ1-6, with TRBD1 matching over 8 bases. The CDR3 sequence is 17 residues long. Germline V gene data show CDR1 as LGHDT and CDR2 as YNNKEL (reference sequence). Trimming removed 4 bases from V and 2 bases from J; junction bases left unmatched: 7.

The genes are TRBV28 and TRBJ1-2; TRBD1 is a possible D gene (6 bases). CDR3 size: 15 residues. The V end was cut by 5 bases, the J end by 0 bases, with 13 bases between. Germline V gene sequence: CDR1 MDHEN, CDR2 SYDVKM. The CDR3: CASSRYRATNYGYTF. DNA of the CDR3: TGTGCCAGCAGTCGCTACAGGGCGACTAACTATGGCTACACCTTC.

V gene TRBV7-3 combines with J gene TRBJ2-1; 9 bases line up with TRBD2. The trim removed 1 base at V and 7 bases at J, leaving 5 bases unmatched. Germline values: CDR1 SGHTA, CDR2 FQGTGA. The CDR3 spans 15 residues. CDR3 loop: CASSLMTSGENEQFF. The CDR3 bases are TGTGCCAGCAGCTTAATGACTAGCGGAGAAAATGAGCAGTTCTTC.

The CDR3 region is CASSPGLAGGSSYEQYF. CDR3 nucleotide sequence: TGTGCCAGCTCGCCGGGACTAGCGGGAGGGTCCTCCTACGAGCAGTACTTC. The J gene is TRBJ2-7, the V gene TRBV18; 16 bases map to TRBD2. V shed 6 bases, J shed 0 bases, and the junction held 5 bases outside the gene matches. CDR3 length: 17 residues. CDR1 and CDR2 (germline): KGHSH, LQKENI.

The chain couples TRBV6-1 to TRBJ2-7, with D possibly being TRBD2 (5 bases). Germline V gene sequence: CDR1 MNHNS, CDR2 SASEGT. V lost 2 bases, J lost 9 bases, and 8 bases lay in between. The CDR3 consists of 11 residues. Here the CDR3 reads CASSERGRQYF. CDR3 coding DNA: TGTGCCAGCAGTGAACGGGGTCGGCAGTACTTC.

This clone was observed a few times. The rearrangement links TRBV4-1 to TRBJ1-2; 9 bases are a match to TRBD1. Germline loops: CDR1 MGHRA, CDR2 YSYEKL. The length of the CDR3 is 16 residues. V shed 2 bases and J 3 bases; nucleotides not matched to a gene: 7. The CDR3 region is CASSQHGTGSDYGYTF. The CDR3 coding sequence is TGCGCCAGCAGCCAACATGGGACAGGGTCCGACTATGGCTACACCTTC.